What follows is one T cell receptor (beta chain) and its context. Other DNA sequences in the sample encode the same CDR3. The V and J ends lost 4 bases and 1 base, in that order; junction bases with no gene match: 1. CDR3 length: 14 residues. The germline gives CDR1 SGHAT, CDR2 FQNNGV. This sample was taken from a study of blood T cell repertoires in COVID-19. Study-wide background: Sources were T cells, B-cell-depleted T cells, or PBMCs; the material itself was cDNA or gDNA.

The repertoire was sequenced with immunoSEQ multiplex PCR; TCRdb's copy has only in-frame clones and lacks some. The table shows 130,000 or so clones, with approximately 86% occurring only once. The origin of this receptor is a woman aged 65 to 85 with COVID-19, enrolled during active disease. Sequenced input: peripheral blood. This sequence joins TRBV11-2 and TRBJ2-7; 10 bases match TRBD1. CDR3: CASSSGQGSYEQYF. CDR3 nucleotides: TGTGCCAGCAGCTCGGGACAGGGGTCCTACGAGCAGTACTTC.